The 22 T cell receptor beta chains given below trace back to one sample, sequenced in a study of cytomegalovirus exposure and HLA in healthy donors. Primers included in the PCR were 60 Vbeta and 13 Jbeta primers. Sequencing was performed with immunoSEQ multiplex PCR; in TCRdb, only in-frame clones are kept and a portion is missing. Here the sample table reports roughly 120,000 clones. The sample consisted of PBMCs. The receptors shown here come from a man aged 25 to 45 in good health and CMV-seronegative.

The V and J genes are TRBV5-1 and TRBJ2-5; TRBD1 aligns across 7 bases. With V trimmed by 1 base and J by 2 bases, 2 bases remained unmatched. The CDR3 is 14 residues long. Germline CDR1 is SGHRS and CDR2 is YFSETQ. The CDR3, as DNA: TGCGCCAGCAGCTTGTTCAGGGGGCAAGAGACCCAGTACTTC. Protein: CASSLFRGQETQYF.

CDR3 sequence (DNA): TGTGCCAGCAGCGTAGGACGAGGAGGCACCGGGGAGCTGTTTTTT. This sequence encodes CASSVGRGGTGELFF. This chain uses TRBV9 with TRBJ2-2; D is perhaps TRBD2 (5 bases). This CDR3 region has 15 residues. Germline assignment: CDR1 SGDLS and CDR2 YYNGEE. V was cut by 0 bases and J by 4 bases, with 10 bases left in between.

CDR3 sequence reads: CASSLDSGVLHEQFF. DNA of the CDR3: TGTGCCAGCAGCTTAGACTCGGGGGTATTGCATGAGCAGTTCTTC. The genes are TRBV11-1 and TRBJ2-1, with D perhaps matching TRBD2 (6 bases). This CDR3 is built from 15 residues. V shed 1 base and J shed 8 bases, with 15 bases lying between them. CDR1 is SGHAT and CDR2 is FQDESV in the germline V gene (reference sequence).

The chain links TRBV2 to TRBJ1-6; D unclear. Trimming removed 2 bases at V and 7 bases at J, with 3 bases between. This CDR3 contains 12 residues. Germline V CDR1 and CDR2: SNHLY, FYNNEI. DNA for the CDR3: TGTGCCAGCAGTGAACAGAATTCACCCCTCCACTTT. This gives the protein CASSEQNSPLHF.

The chain links TRBV10-3 to TRBJ2-1; D gene unclear. Trimming removed 7 bases from V and 4 bases from J, with 14 bases in between. CDR3 length: 14 residues. The germline CDR1 and CDR2 sequences are ENHRY and SYGVKD. CDR3 in amino acids: CAITDTHQYNEQFF. Here the CDR3 DNA reads TGTGCCATCACCGACACCCATCAGTACAATGAGCAGTTCTTC.

This chain joins TRBV29-1 and TRBJ2-7; a possible D gene is TRBD2 (6 bases). V was shortened by 3 bases and J by 8 bases, with 17 bases between the two germline ends. Looked up from germline, CDR1 is SQVTM and CDR2 is ANQGSEA. The CDR3 loop spans 13 amino acids. The CDR3 region is CSVELGLGGKQYF. DNA for the CDR3: TGCAGCGTTGAGCTGGGACTTGGCGGGAAGCAGTACTTC.

CDR3 sequence (DNA): TGTGCCAGCAGTGACTGGCCTTCGGCTAGCTCCTATAATTCACCCCTCCACTTT. Its translation: CASSDWPSASSYNSPLHF. The J gene is TRBJ1-6, the V gene TRBV6-4; D unclear. This CDR3 has 18 residues. Germline V gene lookup returns CDR1 MRHNA and CDR2 SNTAGT. Deletions cut 1 base from V and 0 bases from J, with 13 bases between.

The chain combines TRBV29-1 with TRBJ2-7, with D possibly being TRBD2 (5 bases). Trimming removed 5 bases from V and 2 bases from J, with 16 bases in between. CDR1 is SQVTM and CDR2 is ANQGSEA in the germline V gene. CDR3 length: 14 residues. The CDR3 region is CSVRLASNTYEQYF. Here the CDR3 DNA reads TGCAGCGTTCGGTTAGCGTCTAATACCTACGAGCAGTACTTC.

This chain uses TRBV6-4 with TRBJ2-1, with 7 bases identical to TRBD2. The CDR3 length is 14 residues. Germline CDR1 reads MRHNA; CDR2 reads SNTAGT. Losses at the gene ends were 3 bases for V and 8 bases for J; bases not matched to a gene: 7. CDR3 in amino acids: CASSEGRETDEQFF. Written as DNA, the CDR3 is TGTGCCAGCAGTGAAGGGAGGGAGACCGATGAGCAGTTCTTC.

The J gene is TRBJ1-1, the V gene TRBV7-9; 10 bases fit TRBD1. J gave up 1 base and V 4 bases, and 9 bases lay outside the gene matches. CDR3 length: 17 amino acids. Germline CDR1 SEHNR, CDR2 FQNEAQ (reference sequence). DNA for the CDR3: TGTGCCAGCAGCTCCGCTAGGACAGGGGGAAGGAACACTGAAGCTTTCTTT. This sequence encodes CASSSARTGGRNTEAFF.

V and J are TRBV25-1 and TRBJ1-2; TRBD1 might be the D (6 bases). V was shortened by 5 bases and J by 6 bases, with 16 bases between the two germline ends. The germline V gene encodes CDR1 MGHDK and CDR2 SYGVNS. The CDR3 consists of 14 residues. The CDR3 DNA is TGTGCCAGCAGTTCCCAAGGGGGATTCGATGGCTACACCTTC. Translated: CASSSQGGFDGYTF.

The CDR3 protein is CATSRGGSGAGNQPQHF. The CDR3 nucleotides are TGTGCCACCAGCAGAGGTGGCAGCGGGGCGGGCAATCAGCCCCAGCATTTT. V is TRBV15 and J is TRBJ1-5; weak D call: TRBD1 (5 bases). The germline V and J ends were trimmed by 1 base and 2 bases, with 15 bases remaining between them. Germline values: CDR1 LNHNV, CDR2 YYDKDF (reference sequence). The CDR3 is 17 residues long. The entire variable domain, with the rest obtained from reference TRBV15 and TRBJ1-5, is as follows: DAMVIQNPRYQVTQFGKPVTLSCSQTLNHNVMYWYQQKSSQAPKLLFHYYDKDFNNEADTPDNFQSRRPNTSFCFLDIRSPGLGDTAMYLCATSRGGSGAGNQPQHFGDGTRLSIL.

The rearrangement joins TRBV27 to TRBJ1-1; 8 bases are shared with TRBD1. The germline V gene encodes CDR1 MNHEY and CDR2 SMNVEV (reference sequence). The CDR3 covers 15 residues. The V gene end was trimmed by 5 bases and the J gene end by 6 bases; junction bases not matched to a gene: 11. The CDR3 DNA reads TGTGCCAGCAGTATTTTCGGACAGGGAGGGGCTGAAGCTTTCTTT. Amino acids: CASSIFGQGGAEAFF.

The genes are TRBV7-2 and TRBJ2-7; a weak D match, TRBD1 (6 bases). Trimming pared 0 bases from V and 3 bases from J, leaving 9 bases between. The germline V gene encodes CDR1 SGHTA and CDR2 FQGNSA. The CDR3 has 14 amino acids. In nucleotides, the CDR3 is TGTGCCAGCAGCTTAGCACAGGGCTTCTACGAGCAGTACTTC. This translates into CASSLAQGFYEQYF.

The chain has TRBV4-1 and TRBJ1-1; possible D gene TRBD1, 6 bases. The V end lost 4 bases, the J end lost 1 base, and 13 bases lay between the germline ends. Germline-derived CDR1 and CDR2 are MGHRA and YSYEKL. The CDR3 contains 15 residues. Here the CDR3 reads CASSRPTTGNTEAFF. In DNA, the CDR3 is TGCGCCAGCAGCCGACCTACGACAGGGAACACTGAAGCTTTCTTT.

The chain employs TRBV2 and TRBJ2-7; maybe TRBD2 (6 bases). Germline CDR1 SNHLY, CDR2 FYNNEI. Between the trimmed V and J ends, which lost 6 bases and 6 bases, there was a span of 15 bases. CDR3 size: 13 residues. This CDR3 is CASRPPRRGEQYF. CDR3 nucleotides: TGTGCCAGCAGACCACCCCGGAGGGGCGAGCAGTACTTC. Full variable domain (remainder filled in from reference TRBV2 and TRBJ2-7): EPEVTQTPSHQVTQMGQEVILRCVPISNHLYFYWYRQILGQKVEFLVSFYNNEISEKSEIFDDQFSVERPDGSNFTLKIRSTKLEDSAMYFCASRPPRRGEQYFGPGTRLTVT.

The chain employs TRBV30 and TRBJ1-3; weak D call: TRBD1 (6 bases). The V and J ends lost 4 bases and 3 bases respectively, with 16 bases between them. Germline CDR1 is GTSNPN and CDR2 is SVGIG (reference sequence). The CDR3 covers 15 residues. The chain's CDR3 is CAWTNREMYGNTIYF. CDR3 sequence (DNA): TGTGCCTGGACGAACAGGGAAATGTATGGAAACACCATATATTTT.

The chain recombines TRBV7-7 with TRBJ2-3; the D gene is possibly TRBD2 (5 bases). V was shortened by 2 bases and J by 6 bases, with 9 bases between the two germline ends. The CDR3 runs 13 residues. Per the germline V gene, CDR1 is SSHAT and CDR2 is FNYEAQ (reference sequence). The CDR3 region has the DNA TGTGCCAGCAGCTTAAACCCTAGCGATACGCAGTATTTT. It codes for CASSLNPSDTQYF. Complete variable domain (other parts from reference TRBV7-7 and TRBJ2-3): GAGVSQSPRYKVTKRGQDVTLRCDPISSHATLYWYQQALGQGPEFLTYFNYEAQPDKSGLPSDRFSAERPEGSISTLTIQRTEQRDSAMYRCASSLNPSDTQYFGPGTRLTVL.

The chain has TRBV2 and TRBJ1-2; 7 positions agree with TRBD1. After removal of 0 bases from V and 4 bases from J, the junction contained 11 bases not matched to a gene. This CDR3 has 17 amino acids. Germline V gene lookup returns CDR1 SNHLY and CDR2 FYNNEI. CDR3 in DNA: TGTGCCAGCAGTGAAGCGCAGGGGGACGCAAGGTTCTATGGCTACACCTTC. Translated: CASSEAQGDARFYGYTF.

The chain is built from TRBV2 and TRBJ2-7; D possibly corresponds to TRBD2 (6 bases). This CDR3 is 14 amino acids long. Germline V gene data show CDR1 as SNHLY and CDR2 as FYNNEI. V lost 1 base and J 11 bases, leaving 18 bases between the germline ends. As DNA, the CDR3 is TGTGCCAGCAGTGAAGGGGCGGGGCCACCTGAGGAGTACTTC. This codes for CASSEGAGPPEEYF.

The chain links TRBV29-1 to TRBJ1-4; D is possibly TRBD1 (6 bases). CDR3 size: 13 residues. Looked up from germline, CDR1 is SQVTM and CDR2 is ANQGSEA. Trimming pared 4 bases from V and 7 bases from J, leaving 13 bases between. CDR3 bases: TGCAGCGTTGGAGGGGGTGAGGTTGAAAAACTGTTTTTT. Translated: CSVGGGEVEKLFF.

The chain is built from TRBV7-9 and TRBJ1-4; 7 positions agree with TRBD1. Germline CDR1 is SEHNR and CDR2 is FQNEAQ (reference sequence). V lost 5 bases, J lost 3 bases, and 9 bases stayed unmatched. The CDR3 is 16 amino acids. CDR3 sequence reads: CASSPTGTASNEKLFF. The CDR3 DNA reads TGTGCCAGCAGCCCTACCGGGACAGCTTCTAATGAAAAACTGTTTTTT. Using reference TRBV7-9 and TRBJ1-4 for the parts outside the CDR3, the full variable domain is DTGVSQNPRHKITKRGQNVTFRCDPISEHNRLYWYRQTLGQGPEFLTYFQNEAQLEKSRLLSDRFSAERPKGSFSTLEIQRTEQGDSAMYLCASSPTGTASNEKLFFGSGTQLSVL.